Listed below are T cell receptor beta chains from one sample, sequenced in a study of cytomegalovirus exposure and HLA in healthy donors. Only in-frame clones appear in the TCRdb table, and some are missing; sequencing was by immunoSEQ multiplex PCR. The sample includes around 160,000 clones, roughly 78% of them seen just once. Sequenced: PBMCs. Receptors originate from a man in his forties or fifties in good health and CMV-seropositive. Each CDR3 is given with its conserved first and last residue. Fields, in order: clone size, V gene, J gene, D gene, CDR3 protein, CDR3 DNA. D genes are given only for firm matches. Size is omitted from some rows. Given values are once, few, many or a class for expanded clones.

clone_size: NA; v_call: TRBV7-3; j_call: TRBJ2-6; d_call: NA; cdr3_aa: CASSLGGYRDSGANVLTF; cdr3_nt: TGTGCCAGCAGCTTAGGGGGGTACAGAGACTCTGGGGCCAACGTCCTGACTTTC
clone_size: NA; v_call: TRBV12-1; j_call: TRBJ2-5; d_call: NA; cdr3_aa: CASSFAYGGIQETQYF; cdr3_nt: TGTGCCAGCAGCTTTGCTTACGGCGGCATCCAAGAGACCCAGTACTTC
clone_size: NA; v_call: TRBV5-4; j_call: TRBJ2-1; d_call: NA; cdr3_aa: CASSLAPTGQLGEQFF; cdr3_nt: TGTGCCAGCAGCTTGGCCCCGACAGGCCAACTGGGTGAGCAGTTCTTC
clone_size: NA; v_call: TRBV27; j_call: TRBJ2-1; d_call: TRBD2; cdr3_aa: CASTKPVAGGLYNEQFF; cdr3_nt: TGTGCCAGCACCAAACCGGTAGCGGGAGGTCTCTACAATGAGCAGTTCTTC
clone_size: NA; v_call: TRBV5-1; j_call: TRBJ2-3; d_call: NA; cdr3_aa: CASSSFGGTTATDTQYF; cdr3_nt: TGCGCCAGCAGCTCATTTGGGGGCACTACGGCCACAGATACGCAGTATTTT
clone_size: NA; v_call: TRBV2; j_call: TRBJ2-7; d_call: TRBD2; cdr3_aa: CASNPGGGYEQYF; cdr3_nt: TGTGCCAGCAACCCGGGGGGGGGCTACGAGCAGTACTTC
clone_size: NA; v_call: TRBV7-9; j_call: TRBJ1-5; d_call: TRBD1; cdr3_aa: CASSLGQGGQPQHF; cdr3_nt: TGTGCCAGCAGCTTAGGGCAGGGGGGCCAGCCCCAGCATTTT
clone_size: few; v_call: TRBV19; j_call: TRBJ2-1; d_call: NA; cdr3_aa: CASSWSGGSSYNEQFF; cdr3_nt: TGTGCCAGTAGTTGGTCGGGGGGCTCGTCCTACAATGAGCAGTTCTTC
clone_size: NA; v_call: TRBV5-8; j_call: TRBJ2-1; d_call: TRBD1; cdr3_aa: CASSLFGRQWDRANEQFF; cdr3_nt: TGTGCCAGCAGCTTGTTCGGGCGGCAATGGGACAGGGCCAATGAGCAGTTCTTC
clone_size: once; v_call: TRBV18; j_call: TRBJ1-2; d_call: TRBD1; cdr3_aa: CASSPRAGTDYGYTF; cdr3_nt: TGTGCCAGCTCACCCAGGGCCGGGACAGACTATGGCTACACCTTC
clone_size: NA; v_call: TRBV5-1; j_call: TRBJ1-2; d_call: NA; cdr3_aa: CASSSDIYYGYTF; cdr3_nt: TGCGCCAGCAGTTCAGACATCTACTATGGCTACACCTTC
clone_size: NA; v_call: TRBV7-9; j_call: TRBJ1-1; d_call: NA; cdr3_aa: CSSSLDTVNTEAFF; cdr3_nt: TGTTCCAGCAGCTTAGACACCGTGAACACTGAAGCTTTCTTT
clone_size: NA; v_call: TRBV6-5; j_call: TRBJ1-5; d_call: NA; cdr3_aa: CASSYERGSQPQHF; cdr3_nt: TGTGCCAGCAGTTACGAGCGGGGTAGTCAGCCCCAGCATTTT
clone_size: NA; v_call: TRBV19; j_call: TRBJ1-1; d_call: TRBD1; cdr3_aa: CASSGNADRDTEAFF; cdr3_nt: TGTGCCAGTAGTGGAAATGCGGACAGGGACACTGAAGCTTTCTTT
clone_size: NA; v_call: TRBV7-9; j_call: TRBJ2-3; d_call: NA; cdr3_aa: CASSLGGPPWADTQYF; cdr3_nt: TGTGCCAGCAGCTTAGGTGGTCCGCCTTGGGCTGATACGCAGTATTTT
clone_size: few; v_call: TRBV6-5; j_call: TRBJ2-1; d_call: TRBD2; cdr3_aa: CASSASGSSYNEQFF; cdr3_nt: TGTGCCAGCAGTGCTAGCGGGAGCTCCTACAATGAGCAGTTCTTC
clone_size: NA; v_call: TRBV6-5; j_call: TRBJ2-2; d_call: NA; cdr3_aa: CASSYWASRVTGELFF; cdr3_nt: TGTGCCAGCAGTTATTGGGCCAGCAGGGTTACCGGGGAGCTGTTTTTT
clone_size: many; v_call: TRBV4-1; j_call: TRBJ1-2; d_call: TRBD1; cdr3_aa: CASSQGQLYGYTF; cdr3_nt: TGCGCCAGCAGCCAGGGACAGCTATATGGCTACACCTTC
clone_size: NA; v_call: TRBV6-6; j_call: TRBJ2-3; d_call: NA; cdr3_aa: CASSPTADTQYF; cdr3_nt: TGTGCCAGCAGCCCGACAGCAGATACGCAGTATTTT
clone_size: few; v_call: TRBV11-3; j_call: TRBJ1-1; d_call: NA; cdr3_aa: CASSLSVVTEAFF; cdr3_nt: TGTGCCAGCAGCCTATCCGTGGTTACTGAAGCTTTCTTT
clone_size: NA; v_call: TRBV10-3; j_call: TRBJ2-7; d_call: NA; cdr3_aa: CAIRGHSSYEQYF; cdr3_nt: TGTGCCATCAGGGGACATAGCTCCTACGAGCAGTACTTC
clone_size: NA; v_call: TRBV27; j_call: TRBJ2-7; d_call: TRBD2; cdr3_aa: CASSRGTSGRRGYEQYF; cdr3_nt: TGTGCCAGCAGTCGCGGGACTAGCGGGAGGAGGGGGTACGAGCAGTACTTC